The clone carrying this T cell receptor beta chain has a handful of counts. Antigen unknown. The sample belongs to a study of beta chain features in type 1 diabetes. Study-level results: Type 1 diabetes patients had VDJ junctions that carried fewer insertions and more deletions.

V shed 6 bases and J 0 bases; nucleotides not matched to a gene: 2. The CDR3 covers 14 residues. Germline V gives CDR1 MNHNS, CDR2 SASEGT. Every bit of the isolated RNA underwent reverse transcription, so sequencing read expressed TCRB transcripts. Measured with immunoSEQ multiplex PCR; TCRdb has only the in-frame clones, and not every one. The sample lists about 410,000 clones, approximately 15% occurring once. The sequencing input was naive CD4+ T cells from blood. The chain has TRBV6-1 and TRBJ1-2; 9 bases line up with TRBD1. This receptor was taken from a young man in good health. The CDR3 spells CASRRDRANYGYTF. The DNA of the CDR3 is TGTGCCAGCAGGAGGGACAGGGCTAACTATGGCTACACCTTC.